This is a list of T cell receptor beta chains from one sample in a study of shared clonotypes between healthy human individuals. The method was immunoSEQ multiplex PCR; TCRdb's version includes in-frame clones alone and lacks a portion of them. The data contain some 1.4 million clones, roughly 95% of them singletons. Sample: naive CD4+ T cells sorted from blood. These receptor sequences come from a young man in good health. CDR3s include the opening cysteine and the closing phenylalanine or tryptophan. A D gene is named only where the DNA matches it firmly. Some rows mark clone size as missing; the rest say once, few, many or name a class of expanded clone.

d_gene,j_gene,v_gene,abundance,CDR3nt,CDR3aa
-,TRBJ2-5,TRBV5-6,-,TGTGCCAGCAGCTTGGCCTGGCCACAAGAGACCCAGTACTTC,CASSLAWPQETQYF
-,TRBJ2-3,TRBV2,-,TGTGCCAGCAGTGCCCGGGGCCGGGAAAGCACAGATACGCAGTATTTT,CASSARGRESTDTQYF
TRBD1,TRBJ2-3,TRBV6-1,-,TGTGCCAGCGCGGGACAGGGAAGCACAGATACGCAGTATTTT,CASAGQGSTDTQYF
-,TRBJ2-7,TRBV30,-,TGTGCCTGGAGTTGGGGGGATTCGTACGAGCAGTACTTC,CAWSWGDSYEQYF
TRBD1,TRBJ2-7,TRBV27,few,TGTGCCAGCAGTTCCTACACAGGACAGGTCTACGAGCAGTACTTC,CASSSYTGQVYEQYF
TRBD1,TRBJ1-5,TRBV7-2,-,TGTGCCAGCAGCGCACAGGGGGCCGAGCAGCCCCAGCATTTT,CASSAQGAEQPQHF
-,TRBJ2-7,TRBV7-9,once,TGTGCCAGCAGCTTACCAAACGGGGGCTCCCCCTACGAGCAGTACTTC,CASSLPNGGSPYEQYF
TRBD2,TRBJ2-1,TRBV6-1,-,TGTGCCAGCAGTGACCAGCGGGAGCATGAGCAGTTCTTC,CASSDQREHEQFF
-,TRBJ1-1,TRBV6-1,-,TGTGCCAGCAGTGTAATTGGAGGGACTGAAGCTTTCTTT,CASSVIGGTEAFF
TRBD1,TRBJ2-2,TRBV5-4,-,TGTGCCAGCAGCCGAGACAGGGTCCCCGGGGAGCTGTTTTTT,CASSRDRVPGELFF
TRBD2,TRBJ2-2,TRBV14,-,TGTGCCAGCAGCTTTCGGGGACTAGCGGGAGTGAAAACCGGGGAGCTGTTTTTT,CASSFRGLAGVKTGELFF
TRBD2,TRBJ2-7,TRBV5-5,-,TGTGCCAGCAGCTTGGTTTTAGCGGGACGCTACGAGCAGTACTTC,CASSLVLAGRYEQYF
-,TRBJ1-5,TRBV21-1,-,TGTGCCAGCAGCAAAGCGAGGGGGGACAATCAGCCCCAGCATTTT,CASSKARGDNQPQHF
-,TRBJ2-1,TRBV5-1,-,TGCGCCAGCAGGAGGCCAGAACGCAGCGAGCAGTTCTTC,CASRRPERSEQFF
-,TRBJ1-5,TRBV28,-,TGTGCCAGCAGTCCCCCTAGACAGAGAAATCAGCCCCAGCATTTT,CASSPPRQRNQPQHF
TRBD1,TRBJ2-6,TRBV7-6,-,TGTGCCAGCAGCGGAAGACAGGGCTCTGGGGCCAACGTCCTGACTTTC,CASSGRQGSGANVLTF
TRBD1,TRBJ1-2,TRBV18,once,TGTGCCAGCTCACCGCCGGGACAGATCTATGGCTACACCTTC,CASSPPGQIYGYTF
-,TRBJ1-3,TRBV5-1,-,TGCGCCAGCAGCTTTCCGACAGACTCTGGAAACACCATATATTTT,CASSFPTDSGNTIYF
TRBD2,TRBJ2-3,TRBV7-2,-,TGTGCCAGCAGCCTGACTAGCGGGAGGCCAGATACGCAGTATTTT,CASSLTSGRPDTQYF
-,TRBJ2-7,TRBV4-3,once,TGCGCCAGCAGCCAAGATGTGGGGGGAATCGGTCTCTACGAGCAGTACTTC,CASSQDVGGIGLYEQYF
TRBD1,TRBJ1-2,TRBV11-2,-,TGTGCCAGCAGCCCGAGGGGGCGACGAGGCTACACCTTC,CASSPRGRRGYTF
-,TRBJ2-5,TRBV28,-,TGTGCCAGCAGCCCATGGGGGCAGGAAGAGACCCAGTACTTC,CASSPWGQEETQYF
-,TRBJ2-7,TRBV5-1,-,TGCGCCAGCAGTTCAACTTTCTCCTACGAGCAGTACTTC,CASSSTFSYEQYF
TRBD1,TRBJ2-5,TRBV5-1,-,TGCGCCAGCAGCTCACAGGGGCAAGAGACCCAGTACTTC,CASSSQGQETQYF
-,TRBJ1-3,TRBV28,-,TGTGCCAGCAGTGCCGTAGGAAACACCATATATTTT,CASSAVGNTIYF
TRBD2,TRBJ2-2,TRBV25-1,-,TGTGCCAGCAGTGGGGTGGACTGGGCTAGCGGGAGTACCGGGGAGCTGTTTTTT,CASSGVDWASGSTGELFF
TRBD2,TRBJ2-2,TRBV11-2,-,TGTGCCAGCACGGGACTAGCGGTCAACACCGGGGAGCTGTTTTTT,CASTGLAVNTGELFF
-,TRBJ2-2,TRBV6-6,once,TGTGCCAGCAGCCCTCCTACCGGGGAGCTGTTTTTT,CASSPPTGELFF
TRBD1,TRBJ1-5,TRBV4-2,-,TGTGCCAGCAGCCAATCCGGGACAGTGGGGAATCAGCCCCAGCATTTT,CASSQSGTVGNQPQHF
TRBD1,TRBJ2-4,TRBV18,-,TGTGCCAGCTCACCACCGGGACAGGGCACAGGCATTCAGTACTTC,CASSPPGQGTGIQYF
-,TRBJ2-2,TRBV6-1,-,TGTGCCAGCAGTGCCTTTGGGAGAGGGCAGGTGGACACCGGGGAGCTGTTTTTT,CASSAFGRGQVDTGELFF
TRBD2,TRBJ2-1,TRBV28,-,TGTGCCAGCAGTAGGACTAGCGGGAAGGTCAATGAGCAGTTCTTC,CASSRTSGKVNEQFF
TRBD1,TRBJ1-1,TRBV28,-,TGTGCCAGCAGTTGGGTCGACAGGGCGAACACTGAAGCTTTCTTT,CASSWVDRANTEAFF
TRBD2,TRBJ2-5,TRBV5-6,-,TGTGCCAGCGGACTAGCGGGACGAGAGACCCAGTACTTC,CASGLAGRETQYF
-,TRBJ2-5,TRBV18,once,TGTGCCAGCTCACCCGGGTTACCCCGTGGGACCCAGTACTTC,CASSPGLPRGTQYF
TRBD2,TRBJ2-7,TRBV2,-,TGTGCCAGCAGGACCCAGGGACTAGGGTACGAGCAGTACTTC,CASRTQGLGYEQYF
-,TRBJ2-3,TRBV11-3,-,TGTGCCAGCAGCTTAGAGGCAAGTGGGAGGACTAAAACTAGCACAGATACGCAGTATTTT,CASSLEASGRTKTSTDTQYF